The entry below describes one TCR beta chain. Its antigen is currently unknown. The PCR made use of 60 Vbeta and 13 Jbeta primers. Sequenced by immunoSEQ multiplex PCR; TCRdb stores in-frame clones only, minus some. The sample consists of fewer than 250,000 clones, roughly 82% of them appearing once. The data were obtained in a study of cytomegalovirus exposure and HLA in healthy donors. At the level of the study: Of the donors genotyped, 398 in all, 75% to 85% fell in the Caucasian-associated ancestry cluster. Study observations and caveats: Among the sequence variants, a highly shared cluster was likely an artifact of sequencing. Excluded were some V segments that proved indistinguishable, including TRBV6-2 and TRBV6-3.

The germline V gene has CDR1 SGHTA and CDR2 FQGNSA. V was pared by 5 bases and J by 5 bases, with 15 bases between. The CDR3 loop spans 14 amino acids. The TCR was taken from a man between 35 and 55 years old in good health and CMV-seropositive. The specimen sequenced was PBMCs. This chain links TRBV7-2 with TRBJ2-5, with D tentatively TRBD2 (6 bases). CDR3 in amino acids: CASSPEGMWETQYF. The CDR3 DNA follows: TGTGCCAGCAGCCCGGAGGGTATGTGGGAGACCCAGTACTTC.